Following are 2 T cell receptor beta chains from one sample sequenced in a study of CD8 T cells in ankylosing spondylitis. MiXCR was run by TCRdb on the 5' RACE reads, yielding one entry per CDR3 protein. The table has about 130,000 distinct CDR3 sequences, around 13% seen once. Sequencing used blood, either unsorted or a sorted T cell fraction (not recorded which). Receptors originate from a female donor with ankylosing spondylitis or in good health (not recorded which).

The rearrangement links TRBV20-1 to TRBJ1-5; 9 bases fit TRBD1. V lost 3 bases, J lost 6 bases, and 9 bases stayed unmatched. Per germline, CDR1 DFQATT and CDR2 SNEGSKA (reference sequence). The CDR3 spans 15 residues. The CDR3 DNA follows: TGCAGTGCTAGGGAAGGGGGACAGGGTGGTCAGCCCCAGCATTTT. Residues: CSAREGGQGGQPQHF.

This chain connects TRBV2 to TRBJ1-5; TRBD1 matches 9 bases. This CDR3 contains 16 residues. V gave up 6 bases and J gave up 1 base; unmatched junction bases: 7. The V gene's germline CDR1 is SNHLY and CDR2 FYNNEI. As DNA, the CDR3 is TGTGCCAGCAGAAAAAGGACAGGGGACAGCAATCAGCCCCAGCATTTT. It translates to CASRKRTGDSNQPQHF.